Listed below are T cell receptor beta chains from one sample, sequenced in a study of blood T cell repertoires in COVID-19. Clones were read by immunoSEQ multiplex PCR, and TCRdb kept only the in-frame ones, dropping some. Of some 250,000 clones listed, roughly 90% are singletons. The sequencing input was peripheral blood. All receptors come from a woman aged 25 to 39 with acute or convalescent COVID-19. CDR3s include the opening cysteine and the closing phenylalanine or tryptophan. A D gene is named only where the DNA matches it firmly. Clone size is shown for a subset of rows, as once, few, many or a class of expanded clone.

j_gene	v_gene	abundance	d_gene	CDR3nt	CDR3aa
TRBJ2-7	TRBV5-1	.	TRBD1	TGCGCCAGCAGCCCCAGACAGGGCTCCTACGAGCAGTACTTC	CASSPRQGSYEQYF
TRBJ1-6	TRBV27	.	.	TGTGCCAGCAGTGGGGCAGAATATAATTCACCCCTCCACTTT	CASSGAEYNSPLHF
TRBJ2-2	TRBV9	once	.	TGTGCCAGCAGCGTAGATTACAGAACCCTGAACACCGGGGAGCTGTTTTTT	CASSVDYRTLNTGELFF
TRBJ2-5	TRBV2	.	.	TGTGCCAGCACCTCCCGGGGGTGGGAGACCCAGTACTTC	CASTSRGWETQYF
TRBJ2-5	TRBV5-8	once	TRBD2	TGTGCCAGCAGCCCCGGGACTAGCGGAGTCCAAGAGACCCAGTACTTC	CASSPGTSGVQETQYF
TRBJ2-3	TRBV27	.	TRBD1	TGTGCCAGCAGTCCCCGGACAGGCACGACAGATACGCAGTATTTT	CASSPRTGTTDTQYF
TRBJ2-2	TRBV5-1	.	TRBD1	TGCGCCAGCAGCTTGGGACAGGGGGCCGTCGGGAACACCGGGGAGCTGTTTTTT	CASSLGQGAVGNTGELFF
TRBJ1-1	TRBV24-1	once	.	TGTGCCACCAGTGATCCCAGTGGAGCTTTCTTT	CATSDPSGAFF
TRBJ2-1	TRBV7-7	.	.	TGTGCTAGCAGCGTAGACGCGTCGATACCGAATGAGCAGTTCTTC	CASSVDASIPNEQFF
TRBJ1-4	TRBV15	.	TRBD1	TGTGCCACCAGCAGAGAGGGGACAGGTGGTTCTGAAAAACTGTTTTTT	CATSREGTGGSEKLFF
TRBJ2-7	TRBV19	once	TRBD1	TGTGCCAGTAGTAGCCGGGACAGGGGTAAGGACGAGCAGTACTTC	CASSSRDRGKDEQYF
TRBJ1-2	TRBV11-3	.	TRBD1	TGTGCCAGCAGCTCGAGAACAGGGGGCGGACTCAACTATGGCTACACCTTC	CASSSRTGGGLNYGYTF
TRBJ2-1	TRBV5-1	.	TRBD1	TGCGCCAGCAGCGTCTCCGGGACAGGTCACAATGAGCAGTTCTTC	CASSVSGTGHNEQFF
TRBJ1-4	TRBV9	.	TRBD1	TGTGCCAGCAGCATGACGACAGGGGGCGCGGGTGCGGAAAAACTGTTTTTT	CASSMTTGGAGAEKLFF
TRBJ2-7	TRBV12-3/TRBV12-4	.	TRBD1	TGTGCCAGCAGGGGGACAGGGGATTACGAGCAGTACTTC	CASRGTGDYEQYF
TRBJ1-5	TRBV11-2	.	.	TGTGCCAGCAGCTTAGGGGGAGGTGTTCATCAGCCCCAGCATTTT	CASSLGGGVHQPQHF
TRBJ2-3	TRBV4-2	once	TRBD2	TGTGCCAGCAGCGGGACTAGCGGCGCAGATACGCAGTATTTT	CASSGTSGADTQYF
TRBJ2-3	TRBV6-2/TRBV6-3	.	TRBD1	TGTGCCAGCAGTTACTCCTCCAAGGACAGGGTGCCAGATACGCAGTATTTT	CASSYSSKDRVPDTQYF
TRBJ2-5	TRBV7-9	.	.	TGTGCCAGCAGCTACTTCGGGGGAAAAGAGACCCAGTACTTC	CASSYFGGKETQYF
TRBJ1-2	TRBV5-1	.	TRBD1	TGCGCCAGCAGCTTGGACGGACAGGGGATAAATGGCTACACCTTC	CASSLDGQGINGYTF
TRBJ2-1	TRBV19	.	TRBD2	TGTGCCAGTAGTATCTGGACTAGCGGGGATGAGCAGTTCTTC	CASSIWTSGDEQFF
TRBJ1-1	TRBV11-3	.	TRBD1	TGTGCCAGCAGCTTAGTAGGGGGCCCTGAAGCTTTCTTT	CASSLVGGPEAFF
TRBJ2-5	TRBV12-3/TRBV12-4	.	.	TGTGCCAGCGGGTTAGTCGGAGAGACCCAGTACTTC	CASGLVGETQYF
TRBJ2-5	TRBV9	.	TRBD2	TGTGCCAGCAGCCCTTATCTAGCGGGGGGCCAAGAGACCCAGTACTTC	CASSPYLAGGQETQYF
TRBJ2-3	TRBV6-4	.	.	TGTGCCAGCAGTGACGGGGGGAGTCCAACAGATACGCAGTATTTT	CASSDGGSPTDTQYF
TRBJ1-2	TRBV15	.	TRBD1	TGTGCCACCAGTCACGGACAGGATTTAGGCTATGGCTACACCTTC	CATSHGQDLGYGYTF
TRBJ2-5	TRBV29-1	.	TRBD2	TGCAGCGTTGAAACGGGGCTAGCGGGAGTAACAGAGACCCAGTACTTC	CSVETGLAGVTETQYF
TRBJ2-1	TRBV29-1	.	TRBD2	TGCAGCGATACTAGCGGGAACTACAATGAGCAGTTCTTC	CSDTSGNYNEQFF
TRBJ1-2	TRBV6-5	few	.	TGTGCCAGCTGGACACTGGGAGGCTACACCTTC	CASWTLGGYTF
TRBJ1-5	TRBV7-9	.	TRBD1	TGTGCCAGCAGCATCGACAGGGGCAGCAATCAGCCCCAGCATTTT	CASSIDRGSNQPQHF
TRBJ2-1	TRBV5-4	.	TRBD1	TGTGCCAGCAGCCCCGGACAGGGTTGGAATGAGCAGTTCTTC	CASSPGQGWNEQFF
TRBJ2-5	TRBV11-2	.	.	TGTGCCAGCAGCGTAGCGGAGACCCAGTACTTC	CASSVAETQYF
TRBJ2-2	TRBV29-1	.	TRBD2	TGCAGCGTTGATGAGGGAGGGCCGTCCAGGGAGCTGTTTTTT	CSVDEGGPSRELFF
TRBJ2-1	TRBV7-9	.	.	TGTGCCAGCAGCCCAGGGGGGAGTTCCTACAATGAGCAGTTCTTC	CASSPGGSSYNEQFF
TRBJ2-1	TRBV19	.	TRBD2	TGTGCCAGTAGTGTGTCTAGCGGGTATTACAATGAGCAGTTCTTC	CASSVSSGYYNEQFF
TRBJ1-1	TRBV2	few	.	TGTGCCAGCAAGCCAGCGCGGAACACTGAAGCTTTCTTT	CASKPARNTEAFF
TRBJ2-3	TRBV7-7	.	.	TGTGCCAGCAGCCCGGGGGACTTGGATACGCAGTATTTT	CASSPGDLDTQYF